The rows below give T cell receptor beta chains drawn from one sample of a study of OX40 agonist ivuxolimab in advanced cancers. The method was immunoSEQ multiplex PCR; TCRdb's version includes in-frame clones alone and lacks a portion of them. The repertoire holds roughly 76,000 clones, with roughly 90% as singletons. The sample here was CD4+ or CD8+ T cells sorted from blood, taken in a trial of the OX40 agonist ivuxolimab. These receptors were obtained from an adult with an advanced solid tumor such as melanoma, head and neck, liver or kidney cancer. CDR3s include the opening cysteine and the closing phenylalanine or tryptophan. Fields, in order: V gene, J gene, clone size, D gene, CDR3 DNA, CDR3 protein. The D gene is left open where the match is weak. Rows give clone size only sometimes, using once, few, many, or a class for an expanded clone.

TRBV13	TRBJ1-1	NA	TRBD1	TGTGCCAGCAGCCAACGGGAACAGGGATGGACAGGGGAAGCTTTCTTT	CASSQREQGWTGEAFF
TRBV2	TRBJ2-3	NA	NA	TGTGCCAGCAGTGGCGGGCCGTCAATGCCGGCAGATACGCAGTATTTT	CASSGGPSMPADTQYF
TRBV9	TRBJ1-5	NA	TRBD1	TGTGCCAGCAGCCCCTACGGGACAGGGGGGCAGCCCCAGCATTTT	CASSPYGTGGQPQHF
TRBV5-1	TRBJ2-1	NA	TRBD1	TGCGCCAGCAGCACAGGGGTGGAGAATGAGCAGTTCTTC	CASSTGVENEQFF
TRBV4-1	TRBJ2-3	NA	NA	TGCGCCAGCAGCCAGTCAGTTCCTAGCACAGATACGCAGTATTTT	CASSQSVPSTDTQYF
TRBV9	TRBJ2-7	NA	TRBD1	TGTGCCAGCAGCGTAGGATCCGGACAGGGGTACGAGCAGTACTTC	CASSVGSGQGYEQYF
TRBV5-8	TRBJ2-2	NA	NA	TGTGCCAGCAGCTTCCAAACCTTGGGGGAGCTGTTTTTT	CASSFQTLGELFF
TRBV5-6	TRBJ2-3	NA	TRBD1	TGTGCCAGCAGCCCAGGACAGGCTACAGATACGCAGTATTTT	CASSPGQATDTQYF
TRBV7-6	TRBJ2-5	NA	TRBD2	TGTGCCAGCAGCCCGCACCTGGGACTAGCGGACACTCAAGAGACCCAGTACTTC	CASSPHLGLADTQETQYF
TRBV27	TRBJ1-5	once	NA	TGTGCCAGCAGTTTAATGGGTCATCAGCCCCAGCATTTT	CASSLMGHQPQHF
TRBV13	TRBJ2-3	once	TRBD2	TGTGCCAGCAGCTTAGGAGCGGGGGGGTTGGATACGCAGTATTTT	CASSLGAGGLDTQYF
TRBV11-2	TRBJ2-3	NA	NA	TGTGCCAGCACGGAAGTCGTACAGGTAGCTAGCACAGATACGCAGTATTTT	CASTEVVQVASTDTQYF
TRBV27	TRBJ2-1	NA	NA	TGTGCCAGCAGTTTATGGGGGGGCTTCGACAATGAGCAGTTCTTC	CASSLWGGFDNEQFF
TRBV5-4	TRBJ2-7	NA	NA	TGTGCCAGCAGCCATCCGGACAGTCCAGGGGTTTACGAGCAGTACTTC	CASSHPDSPGVYEQYF
TRBV5-8	TRBJ1-1	NA	NA	TGTGCCAGCAGCTTGCACAGGGTGAACACTGAAGCTTTCTTT	CASSLHRVNTEAFF
TRBV2	TRBJ2-7	NA	NA	TGTGCCAGCAGTGAAGTTCCGGGACTGACCTACGAGCAGTACTTC	CASSEVPGLTYEQYF
TRBV11-2	TRBJ2-7	NA	NA	TGTGCCAGTCGTAGCAGGGGGGAATCCTACGAGCAGTACTTC	CASRSRGESYEQYF
TRBV7-9	TRBJ1-1	NA	NA	TGTGCCAGCAGCTTCGGGGACACTGAAGCTTTCTTT	CASSFGDTEAFF
TRBV2	TRBJ2-2	once	NA	TGTGCCAGCAGGGGACATTTAGGGACCGGGGAGCTGTTTTTT	CASRGHLGTGELFF
TRBV5-1	TRBJ2-2	NA	TRBD1	TGCGCCAGCAGCTTGACCCCCGGGACAGGGAGCACCGGGGAGCTGTTTTTT	CASSLTPGTGSTGELFF
TRBV18	TRBJ2-1	once	NA	TGTGCCAGCTCACCTGGAGGTCGTTACAATGAGCAGTTCTTC	CASSPGGRYNEQFF
TRBV7-9	TRBJ2-4	NA	NA	TGTGCCAGCAGCTTAGGAGGAGGGCAGCTAGCCAAAAACATTCAGTACTTC	CASSLGGGQLAKNIQYF
TRBV13	TRBJ2-3	once	TRBD2	TGTGCCAGCAGCTTGCGGGGGGGGCGCACAGATACGCAGTATTTT	CASSLRGGRTDTQYF
TRBV7-2	TRBJ1-1	NA	TRBD1	TGTGCCAGCAGACCGGGACAGGGCCCCACTGAAGCTTTCTTT	CASRPGQGPTEAFF
TRBV7-9	TRBJ2-5	NA	NA	TGTGCCAGCAGCCCAAAAAGGGGGGAGTCCGAAGAGACCCAGTACTTC	CASSPKRGESEETQYF
TRBV13	TRBJ2-7	once	NA	TGTGCCAGCAGCTTAGTTTTCAACAGTGGGGGCTACGAGCAGTACTTC	CASSLVFNSGGYEQYF
TRBV12-5	TRBJ2-2	once	TRBD1	TGTGCTAGTGGTGGACCGGGACAGGGGCCGAACACCGGGGAGCTGTTTTTT	CASGGPGQGPNTGELFF
TRBV10-3	TRBJ2-7	NA	TRBD2	TGTGCCATCAGTGAGTCTCCAGGGACTAGCGGAGAGCAGTACTTC	CAISESPGTSGEQYF
TRBV10-2	TRBJ2-5	NA	NA	TGCGCCAGCACCACGCCACCAGCGGGTCCTAACTTC	CASTTPPAGPNF
TRBV7-3	TRBJ2-7	NA	TRBD2	TGTGCCAGCAGCTTAACGGGAGGGATCGGGGAGCAGTACTTC	CASSLTGGIGEQYF
TRBV4-1	TRBJ2-2	NA	TRBD1	TGCGCCAGCAGCCAAGTAATGATGCTGCAGGGGGCCGGGGAGCTGTTTTTT	CASSQVMMLQGAGELFF
TRBV20-1	TRBJ2-5	NA	NA	TGCAGTGCTCGGTACCAAGAGACCCAGTACTTC	CSARYQETQYF
TRBV27	TRBJ2-3	NA	TRBD2	TGTGCCAGCAGTGCCGGGACTAGTGAGTTAGATACGCAGTATTTT	CASSAGTSELDTQYF
TRBV19	TRBJ2-2	NA	NA	TGTGCCAGTAGCCAGGGGGAGGTAAACACCGGGGAGCTGTTTTTT	CASSQGEVNTGELFF
TRBV12-5	TRBJ1-1	once	NA	TGTGCTAGTGGTGCCCCCGGGGGTCTAAACACTGAAGCTTTCTTT	CASGAPGGLNTEAFF
TRBV7-9	TRBJ2-3	NA	TRBD1	TGTGCCAGCAGCCCCCCTGGGGACAGGGCAGGCACAGATACGCAGTATTTT	CASSPPGDRAGTDTQYF
TRBV30	TRBJ2-2	NA	NA	TGTGCCTGGGTCCGGAGACTGAACACCGGGGAGCTGTTTTTT	CAWVRRLNTGELFF
TRBV2	TRBJ2-1	NA	TRBD1	TGTGCCAGTAGTGCAGGGGGCTCCTACAATGAGCAGTTCTTC	CASSAGGSYNEQFF
TRBV7-7	TRBJ2-3	NA	TRBD2	TGTGCCAGCAGCTCCGGACTAGCGGGTGCCCCGAGCACAGATACGCAGTATTTT	CASSSGLAGAPSTDTQYF
TRBV6-5	TRBJ1-4	NA	NA	TGTGCCCCCCGATTGGGGGCTAATGAAAAACTGTTTTTT	CAPRLGANEKLFF
TRBV12-2	TRBJ2-5	NA	NA	TGTGCAAGTCGCCCCCCATGGGCGGGGAGGGAGACCCAGTACTTC	CASRPPWAGRETQYF
TRBV30	TRBJ1-2	NA	NA	TGTGCCTGGAGTTCCCCCTTCCGCCAACCACATGGCTACACCTTC	CAWSSPFRQPHGYTF
TRBV27	TRBJ2-2	NA	TRBD2	TGTGCCAGCACTCCCCGGGGGGCGAACACCGGGGAGCTGTTTTTT	CASTPRGANTGELFF
TRBV13	TRBJ1-5	NA	TRBD1	TGTGCCAGCAGCTTAGGCAGGGGGCAAAGCAATCAGCCCCAGCATTTT	CASSLGRGQSNQPQHF
TRBV29-1	TRBJ1-1	NA	NA	TGCAGCGTTGGGGAGGGTGGGGCTGAAGCTTTCTTT	CSVGEGGAEAFF
TRBV6-5	TRBJ1-2	NA	NA	TGTGCCAGCAGCTCAGCCTGGCAGAAAAACTATGGCTACACCTTC	CASSSAWQKNYGYTF
TRBV27	TRBJ2-7	NA	NA	TGTGCCAGCACCACACTAGACAGGTCCCACGAGCAGTACTTC	CASTTLDRSHEQYF
TRBV19	TRBJ1-4	NA	TRBD1	TGTGCCAGTAGTGCGGACAGGGAGGGGACTAATGAAAAACTGTTTTTT	CASSADREGTNEKLFF
TRBV5-1	TRBJ2-3	NA	TRBD1	TGCGCCAGCAGCTCCCGACAGGGGGCGTCCCACACAGATACGCAGTATTTT	CASSSRQGASHTDTQYF
TRBV5-4	TRBJ1-2	NA	NA	TGTGCCAGCAGCTTGGTACAGAACTATGGCTACACCTTC	CASSLVQNYGYTF
TRBV14	TRBJ2-5	NA	TRBD2	TGTGCCAGCAGCCAGCTGGGGGGGCAAGAGACCCAGTACTTC	CASSQLGGQETQYF
TRBV7-2	TRBJ1-2	NA	TRBD1	TGTGCCAGCAGCTCGCAGGGGGCCCGCTACACCTTC	CASSSQGARYTF